The 5 T cell receptor beta chains given below trace back to one sample, sequenced in a study of blood T cells in healthy people across ages. A J-beta primer mix and a sample-barcoded 5' primer were used in a second PCR of about 7 to 12 cycles. In TCRdb, the 5' RACE reads were re-called with MiXCR into one record per CDR3 protein. The table shows roughly 1.6 million distinct CDR3 sequences, with roughly 30% occurring only once. The sequencing sample was made of blood. The receptor set was obtained from a woman between 25 and 40 years old in good health.

The chain recombines TRBV6-1 with TRBJ2-3; 9 nucleotides align to TRBD1. The CDR3 covers 18 residues. V shed 4 bases, J shed 5 bases, and the junction held 16 bases outside the gene matches. The germline V gene encodes CDR1 MNHNS and CDR2 SASEGT. CDR3 bases: TGTGCCAGCAGTGCCGTCACAGGGGGCGTTCTATCAGTAGATACGCAGTATTTT. Translation: CASSAVTGGVLSVDTQYF.

This clonotype was seen more than once but under ten times. This sequence joins TRBV10-3 and TRBJ1-1, with TRBD1 matching over 8 bases. Losses at the gene ends were 6 bases for V and 1 base for J; bases not matched to a gene: 4. The CDR3 has 14 amino acids. Per the germline V gene, CDR1 is ENHRY and CDR2 is SYGVKD. The CDR3 DNA follows: TGTGCCATCAGAGACAGGGGAACGAACACTGAAGCTTTCTTT. Its protein product is CAIRDRGTNTEAFF.

The chain has TRBV5-5 and TRBJ2-1; D may be TRBD2 (7 bases). Trimming cost V 2 bases and J 3 bases, with 21 bases left between them. CDR1 is SGHKS, CDR2 YYEKEE, per germline (reference sequence). The CDR3 has 18 residues. Here the CDR3 DNA reads TGTGCCAGCAGCTTAGATTTGGGTGGGGGGGCTCTCTACAATGAGCAGTTCTTC. Encoded protein: CASSLDLGGGALYNEQFF.

In this sample, this clonotype turned up many times. The chain combines TRBV20-1 with TRBJ2-7, with TRBD1 matching over 7 bases. Looked up from germline, CDR1 is DFQATT and CDR2 is SNEGSKA (reference sequence). V shed 4 bases, J shed 5 bases, and the junction held 14 bases outside the gene matches. There are 15 residues in the CDR3. The CDR3 spells CSANDRTGGSHEQYF. CDR3 nucleotides: TGCAGTGCTAACGACAGGACAGGCGGTTCCCACGAGCAGTACTTC.

The chain employs TRBV20-1 and TRBJ2-1; TRBD2 matches 7 bases. The J segment lost 6 bases and the V segment lost 4 bases, leaving 12 bases of the junction unmatched. From germline, CDR1 is DFQATT and CDR2 SNEGSKA (reference sequence). The CDR3 is 15 residues long. CDR3 in amino acids: CSATQTSLIFNEQFF. DNA for the CDR3: TGCAGTGCTACCCAGACTAGCCTTATCTTCAATGAGCAGTTCTTC.